This is a list of T cell receptor beta chains from one sample in a study of brain T cells in children with intractable seizures. Some clones are missing from TCRdb's copy, which holds only in-frame ones; the method was immunoSEQ multiplex PCR. This table holds 110,000 or so clones, 90% to 95% found once. The specimen comprised peripheral blood, sampled at surgery. The source is a boy younger than two with hemimegalencephaly and intractable seizures. Each CDR3 is given with its conserved first and last residue. A D gene is named only where the DNA matches it firmly. The listing skips clone size in some rows; elsewhere it reads once, few, many or a size class.

j_call: TRBJ2-1
v_call: TRBV29-1
clone_size: once
d_call: -
cdr3_aa: CSVEWGSYNEQFF
cdr3_nt: TGCAGCGTTGAATGGGGCTCCTACAATGAGCAGTTCTTC

j_call: TRBJ2-7
v_call: TRBV7-2
clone_size: -
d_call: -
cdr3_aa: CASSGGPLLEQYF
cdr3_nt: TGTGCCAGCTCGGGCGGCCCCCTCCTCGAGCAGTACTTC

j_call: TRBJ1-5
v_call: TRBV27
clone_size: -
d_call: -
cdr3_aa: CASSLLGGAQPQHF
cdr3_nt: TGTGCCAGCAGTTTACTTGGGGGAGCTCAGCCCCAGCATTTT

j_call: TRBJ1-1
v_call: TRBV5-1
clone_size: -
d_call: -
cdr3_aa: CASSLSAVNTEAFF
cdr3_nt: TGCGCCAGCAGCTTGTCCGCCGTGAACACTGAAGCTTTCTTT

j_call: TRBJ2-1
v_call: TRBV28
clone_size: once
d_call: TRBD1
cdr3_aa: CASSLGQYNEQFF
cdr3_nt: TGTGCCAGCAGCCTGGGACAGTACAATGAGCAGTTCTTC

j_call: TRBJ2-2
v_call: TRBV10-1
clone_size: -
d_call: TRBD2
cdr3_aa: CASRPESSGRSAGELFF
cdr3_nt: TGCGCCAGCAGGCCAGAATCTAGCGGGAGGTCCGCCGGGGAGCTGTTTTTT

j_call: TRBJ2-7
v_call: TRBV5-1
clone_size: -
d_call: TRBD2
cdr3_aa: CASSGAGGGEQYF
cdr3_nt: TGCGCCAGCAGCGGGGCGGGAGGGGGCGAGCAGTACTTC

j_call: TRBJ2-1
v_call: TRBV6-5
clone_size: -
d_call: TRBD2
cdr3_aa: CASSISGMNYNEQFF
cdr3_nt: TGTGCCAGCAGCATTAGCGGGATGAACTACAATGAGCAGTTCTTC

j_call: TRBJ1-2
v_call: TRBV18
clone_size: -
d_call: -
cdr3_aa: CASSEGRLQGRNYGYTF
cdr3_nt: TGTGCCAGCTCAGAAGGGAGGCTGCAGGGGAGGAACTATGGCTACACCTTC

j_call: TRBJ2-2
v_call: TRBV19
clone_size: -
d_call: -
cdr3_aa: CASSIDPGELFF
cdr3_nt: TGTGCCAGTAGTATAGACCCCGGGGAGCTGTTTTTT

j_call: TRBJ2-7
v_call: TRBV3-1/TRBV3-2
clone_size: -
d_call: -
cdr3_aa: CASSQADYEQYF
cdr3_nt: TGTGCCAGCAGCCAAGCGGACTACGAGCAGTACTTC

j_call: TRBJ2-1
v_call: TRBV9
clone_size: once
d_call: -
cdr3_aa: CASSVGSSPGYNEQFF
cdr3_nt: TGTGCCAGCAGCGTAGGCTCCTCCCCTGGGTACAATGAGCAGTTCTTC

j_call: TRBJ2-2
v_call: TRBV9
clone_size: once
d_call: TRBD1
cdr3_aa: CASSARDRATGELFF
cdr3_nt: TGTGCCAGCAGCGCCCGGGACAGGGCTACCGGGGAGCTGTTTTTT

j_call: TRBJ2-5
v_call: TRBV18
clone_size: once
d_call: TRBD2
cdr3_aa: CASSPRVVSGLQETQYF
cdr3_nt: TGTGCCAGCTCACCCCGAGTGGTTAGCGGGCTCCAAGAGACCCAGTACTTC

j_call: TRBJ2-3
v_call: TRBV19
clone_size: -
d_call: -
cdr3_aa: CASSIGAGSTDTQYF
cdr3_nt: TGTGCCAGTAGTATAGGGGCGGGTAGCACAGATACGCAGTATTTT